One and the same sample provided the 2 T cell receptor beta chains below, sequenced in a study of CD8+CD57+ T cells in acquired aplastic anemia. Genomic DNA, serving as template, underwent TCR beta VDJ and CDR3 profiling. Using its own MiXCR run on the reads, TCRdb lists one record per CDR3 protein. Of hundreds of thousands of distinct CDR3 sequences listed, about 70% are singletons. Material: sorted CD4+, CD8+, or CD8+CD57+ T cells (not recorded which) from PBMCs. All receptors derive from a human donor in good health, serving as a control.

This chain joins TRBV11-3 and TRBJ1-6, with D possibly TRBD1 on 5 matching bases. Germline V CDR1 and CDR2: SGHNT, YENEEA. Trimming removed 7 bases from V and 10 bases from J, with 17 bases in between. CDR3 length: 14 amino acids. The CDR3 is CASTDRDGVSPLHF. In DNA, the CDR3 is TGTGCCAGCACGGACCGGGACGGGGTCTCACCCCTCCACTTT.

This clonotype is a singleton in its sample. In DNA, the CDR3 is TGTGCCAGTAGCCCGGCCACCACCACTGAAGCTTTCTTT. It specifies CASSPATTTEAFF. The genes are TRBV19 and TRBJ1-1, with D unclear. V was pared by 6 bases and J by 4 bases, with 12 bases between. Looked up from germline, CDR1 is LNHDA and CDR2 is SQIVND (reference sequence). This CDR3 region has 13 residues.